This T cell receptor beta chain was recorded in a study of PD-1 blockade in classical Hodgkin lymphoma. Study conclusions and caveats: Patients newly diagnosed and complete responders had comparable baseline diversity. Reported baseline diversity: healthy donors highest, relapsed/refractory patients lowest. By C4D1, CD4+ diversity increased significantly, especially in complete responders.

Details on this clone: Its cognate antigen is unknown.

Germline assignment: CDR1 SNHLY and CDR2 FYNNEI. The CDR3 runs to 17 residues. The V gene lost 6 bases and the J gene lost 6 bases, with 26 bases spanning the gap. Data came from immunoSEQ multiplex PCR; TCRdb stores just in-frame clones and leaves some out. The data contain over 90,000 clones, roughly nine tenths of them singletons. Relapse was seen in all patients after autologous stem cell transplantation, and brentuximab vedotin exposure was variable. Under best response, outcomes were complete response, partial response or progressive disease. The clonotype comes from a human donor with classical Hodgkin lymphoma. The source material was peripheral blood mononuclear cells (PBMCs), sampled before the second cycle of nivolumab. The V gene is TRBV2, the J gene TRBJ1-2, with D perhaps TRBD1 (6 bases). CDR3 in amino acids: CASRANLQGGRFDGYTF. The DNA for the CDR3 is TGTGCCAGCAGGGCGAACCTACAGGGTGGGCGGTTTGATGGCTACACCTTC.